A selection of T cell receptor beta chains follows, all from one sample in a study of blood T cell repertoires in COVID-19. The protocol was immunoSEQ multiplex PCR, while the TCRdb copy is restricted to in-frame clones and leaves out a portion. Here the sample spans about 270,000 clones, about 88% being singletons. Source material: peripheral blood. These receptors all come from a man in his 60s who had recovered from COVID-19. CDR3s include the opening cysteine and the closing phenylalanine or tryptophan. The order of the fields is clone size, D gene, V gene, J gene, CDR3 DNA, CDR3 protein. A D gene is named only where the DNA matches it firmly. A row's size may be missing; if present it is once, few, many or a size class.

clone_size: -
d_call: TRBD1
v_call: TRBV11-2
j_call: TRBJ2-3
cdr3_nt: TGTGCCAGCAGCTCCCGGGACAGGGCTAGAGATACGCAGTATTTT
cdr3_aa: CASSSRDRARDTQYF

clone_size: -
d_call: TRBD1
v_call: TRBV9
j_call: TRBJ2-1
cdr3_nt: TGTGCCAGCAGCACACAGGGGATCACCTTCTACAATGAGCAGTTCTTC
cdr3_aa: CASSTQGITFYNEQFF

clone_size: -
d_call: TRBD1
v_call: TRBV7-3
j_call: TRBJ2-7
cdr3_nt: TGTGCCAGCAGTTATCAACAGGGGCAGGAGCAGTACTTC
cdr3_aa: CASSYQQGQEQYF

clone_size: -
d_call: TRBD2
v_call: TRBV9
j_call: TRBJ2-5
cdr3_nt: TGTGCCAGCAGCGCCGGGACTAGCGGCGAAGAGACCCAGTACTTC
cdr3_aa: CASSAGTSGEETQYF

clone_size: once
d_call: -
v_call: TRBV5-5
j_call: TRBJ2-7
cdr3_nt: TGTGCCAGCTCTCGGGCAGGGGATTTTTCCTACGAGCAGTACTTC
cdr3_aa: CASSRAGDFSYEQYF

clone_size: -
d_call: -
v_call: TRBV2
j_call: TRBJ1-3
cdr3_nt: TGTGCCAGCAGTGGAAGGGGTGGAAACACCATATATTTT
cdr3_aa: CASSGRGGNTIYF

clone_size: -
d_call: TRBD2
v_call: TRBV13
j_call: TRBJ2-7
cdr3_nt: TGTGCCAGCAGCTGGGGGACTAGCGGGGCACGACAAATTACCTACGAGCAGTACTTC
cdr3_aa: CASSWGTSGARQITYEQYF

clone_size: -
d_call: TRBD2
v_call: TRBV19
j_call: TRBJ2-1
cdr3_nt: TGTGCCAGTAGTATAGGTTTACTAGCGGCCTCCTACAATGAGCAGTTCTTC
cdr3_aa: CASSIGLLAASYNEQFF

clone_size: -
d_call: -
v_call: TRBV4-1
j_call: TRBJ1-1
cdr3_nt: TGCGCCAGCAGCCAAGGGGGGCTGGTGACTGAAGCTTTCTTT
cdr3_aa: CASSQGGLVTEAFF

clone_size: -
d_call: TRBD2
v_call: TRBV19
j_call: TRBJ2-1
cdr3_nt: TGTGCCAGTACTACCGGGACTAGCGGGGGGGCCTACAATGAGCAGTTCTTC
cdr3_aa: CASTTGTSGGAYNEQFF

clone_size: -
d_call: -
v_call: TRBV2
j_call: TRBJ1-1
cdr3_nt: TGTGCCAGCAGTTCCCCCCACCGCTGGGGCGCTTTCTTT
cdr3_aa: CASSSPHRWGAFF

clone_size: -
d_call: TRBD1
v_call: TRBV5-1
j_call: TRBJ2-5
cdr3_nt: TGCGCCAGCAGCTTACAGGGGGCGATGTATGTGGAGACCCAGTACTTC
cdr3_aa: CASSLQGAMYVETQYF

clone_size: once
d_call: -
v_call: TRBV24-1
j_call: TRBJ1-5
cdr3_nt: TGTGCCACCAGTGACCTCGGGGGTCAGCCCCAGCATTTT
cdr3_aa: CATSDLGGQPQHF

clone_size: -
d_call: -
v_call: TRBV30
j_call: TRBJ1-5
cdr3_nt: TGTGCCTGGAGTGCGACAGGCCTTAATCAGCCCCAGCATTTT
cdr3_aa: CAWSATGLNQPQHF

clone_size: -
d_call: TRBD1
v_call: TRBV7-2
j_call: TRBJ1-2
cdr3_nt: TGTGCCAGCAGCTTATTTCGGACAGGAACCGGCTACACCTTC
cdr3_aa: CASSLFRTGTGYTF

clone_size: -
d_call: -
v_call: TRBV6-5
j_call: TRBJ1-4
cdr3_nt: TGTGCCAGCAGGACAGCTAATGAAAAACTGTTTTTT
cdr3_aa: CASRTANEKLFF

clone_size: -
d_call: TRBD2
v_call: TRBV5-1
j_call: TRBJ2-5
cdr3_nt: TGCGCCAGCAGCTTGCGGAGGTCTAGCGGCAAATACCAAGAGACCCAGTACTTC
cdr3_aa: CASSLRRSSGKYQETQYF